The clone carrying this T cell receptor (beta chain) was seen more than once but under ten times. Its antigen is unidentified. These data originate in a study of identical twins. Study findings and constraints: Beta clonotypes that were abundant in cord blood contained fewer insertions, a pattern absent from memory repertoires.

TCRdb re-called the 5' RACE reads with MiXCR, one entry per CDR3 protein. The sample shows 550,000 to 700,000 distinct CDR3 sequences, around 9.6% of them seen only once. CDR3 length: 12 residues. Trimming stripped 3 bases from V and 3 bases from J, with 7 bases between. From germline, CDR1 is SGHRS and CDR2 YFSETQ. These data also formed part of another study, on yellow fever vaccine responses in identical twins.

Sequenced: PBMCs. The sequence was obtained from a woman under 30 in good health. The chain links TRBV5-1 to TRBJ2-7, with D perhaps TRBD1 (6 bases). This CDR3 reads CASSWDNYEQYF. In DNA form, the CDR3 reads TGCGCCAGCAGCTGGGACAACTACGAGCAGTACTTC.